Below are 5 T cell receptor beta chains sequenced from a single sample in a study of blood T cell repertoires in COVID-19. The method was immunoSEQ multiplex PCR; TCRdb's version includes in-frame clones alone and lacks a portion of them. In the table there are 210,000 or so clones, 84% of which are singletons. Source material: peripheral blood. The receptor source for this set is a woman between 45 and 65 years old with active or convalescent COVID-19.

The CDR3 sequence: CASSRTGGFNQPQHF. In nucleotides, the CDR3 is TGTGCCAGTAGTAGGACAGGGGGCTTCAATCAGCCCCAGCATTTT. The V and J genes are TRBV19 and TRBJ1-5, with 11 bases that match TRBD1. V shed 4 bases, J shed 3 bases, and the junction held 2 bases outside the gene matches. This CDR3 has 15 amino acids. Per the germline V gene, CDR1 is LNHDA and CDR2 is SQIVND (reference sequence).

The rearrangement links TRBV4-1 to TRBJ1-5; possibly TRBD1 for D (5 bases). V gave up 4 bases and J gave up 4 bases, with 11 bases separating them. This CDR3 has 14 amino acids. Looked up from germline, CDR1 is MGHRA and CDR2 is YSYEKL. CDR3 loop: CASSLTQGNQPQHF. The CDR3 DNA reads as TGCGCCAGCAGCCTCACCCAGGGAAATCAGCCCCAGCATTTT.

The V gene is TRBV6-5, the J gene TRBJ2-5; D is possibly TRBD1 (5 bases). Germline CDR1 and CDR2: MNHEY and SVGAGI. Trimming stripped 5 bases from V and 2 bases from J, with 15 bases between. The CDR3 is 15 amino acids. The CDR3 loop is CASSTHLTAQETQYF. The CDR3 DNA is TGTGCCAGCAGTACCCACCTGACAGCACAAGAGACCCAGTACTTC.

The V and J genes are TRBV9 and TRBJ2-1, with 10 bases matching TRBD2. Germline CDR1 reads SGDLS; CDR2 reads YYNGEE. This CDR3 has 15 residues. V dropped 0 bases and J dropped 8; count of bases not matched to a gene: 5. The CDR3 sequence: CASSVVVAGGDEQFF. DNA of the CDR3: TGTGCCAGCAGCGTAGTAGTAGCGGGGGGCGATGAGCAGTTCTTC.

This clone came up a few times. The chain uses TRBV19 and TRBJ2-3, with D possibly TRBD2 on 6 matching bases. V gave up 3 bases and J gave up 4 bases, with 14 bases separating them. Germline V gene sequence: CDR1 LNHDA, CDR2 SQIVND (reference sequence). The CDR3 spans 15 residues. The CDR3 loop reads CASSIGAGLSDTQYF. In DNA, the CDR3 is TGTGCCAGTAGTATCGGGGCGGGATTGTCAGATACGCAGTATTTT.